Listed below are T cell receptor beta chains from one sample, sequenced in a study of T cells in Graves' hyperthyroidism and ophthalmopathy. TCRdb fed the multiplex PCR reads into MiXCR, producing one record per CDR3 protein. The table shows hundreds of thousands of distinct CDR3 sequences, with approximately 15% occurring only once. Sequencing was performed on blood. These receptors were collected from a woman in her thirties with Graves' hyperthyroidism that later progressed to Graves' ophthalmopathy. Each CDR3 is given with its conserved first and last residue. The D gene is left open where the match is weak. Clone size is stated in some rows and not others, as once, few, many or a class when expanded.

v_call	clone_size	j_call	d_call	cdr3_aa	cdr3_nt
TRBV20-1	once	TRBJ2-7	TRBD1	CSADFRDRAFLGELLTYEQYF	TGCAGTGCTGACTTCCGGGACAGGGCCTTTTTAGGGGAGTTGCTCACCTACGAGCAGTACTTC
TRBV6-2/TRBV6-3	many	TRBJ2-3	TRBD2	CASSSRLAGALPSTDTQYF	TGTGCCAGCAGTTCCAGGCTAGCGGGAGCTCTCCCTAGCACAGATACGCAGTATTTT
TRBV20-1	many	TRBJ2-2	TRBD2	CSAGGGLVAGELFF	TGCAGTGCTGGCGGGGGGCTAGTCGCCGGGGAGCTGTTTTTT
TRBV11-2	many	TRBJ2-3	NA	CASSLDREGDTQYF	TGTGCCAGCAGCTTAGATCGAGAGGGAGATACGCAGTATTTT
TRBV19	many	TRBJ1-6	TRBD1	CASSIVPGQNSPLHF	TGTGCCAGTAGTATTGTACCGGGACAGAATTCACCCCTCCACTTT
TRBV20-1	many	TRBJ2-1	TRBD2	CSAPGTSGSWDNEQFF	TGCAGTGCCCCAGGGACTAGCGGGAGTTGGGACAATGAGCAGTTCTTC
TRBV12-3/TRBV12-4	many	TRBJ1-2	TRBD1	CASSLGQGRLDGYTF	TGTGCCAGCAGTCTAGGACAGGGGAGACTAGATGGCTACACCTTC
TRBV12-5	NA	TRBJ2-2	NA	CASGINTGELLF	TGTGCTAGTGGGATCAACACCGGGGAGCTGCTTTTT
TRBV2	many	TRBJ1-1	NA	CASSAGRPENTEAFF	TGTGCCAGCAGCGCGGGACGCCCGGAGAACACTGAAGCTTTCTTT
TRBV6-1	few	TRBJ1-2	NA	CASSYKGGYTF	TGTGCCAGCAGTTATAAGGGTGGCTACACCTTC
TRBV27	many	TRBJ2-7	TRBD2	CASRVAGGLREQYF	TGTGCCAGCAGGGTAGCGGGAGGCCTCCGGGAGCAGTACTTC
TRBV27	many	TRBJ1-5	NA	CASSLSGPLLGSNQPQHF	TGTGCCAGCAGTTTATCCGGGCCCCTTCTCGGGAGCAATCAGCCCCAGCATTTT
TRBV28	many	TRBJ2-7	NA	CASSLYTPYEQYF	TGTGCCAGCAGTTTATACACGCCCTACGAGCAGTACTTC
TRBV6-2/TRBV6-3	many	TRBJ2-1	NA	CASSSLTFRGLGEQFF	TGTGCCAGCAGCTCCCTGACTTTTCGGGGCTTAGGTGAGCAGTTCTTC
TRBV12-3/TRBV12-4	many	TRBJ2-7	TRBD2	CASSSQGLAGAVEQYF	TGTGCCAGCAGTTCCCAGGGACTAGCGGGAGCGGTCGAGCAGTACTTC
TRBV20-1	few	TRBJ1-5	NA	CSAEPGHSNQPQHF	TGCAGTGCTGAGCCGGGACACTCCAATCAGCCCCAGCATTTT
TRBV7-7	many	TRBJ2-3	TRBD1	CASSQGQKLTDTQYF	TGTGCTAGCAGCCAGGGACAGAAACTCACAGATACGCAGTATTTT
TRBV5-1	few	TRBJ2-6	NA	CASSYTARVRSGANVLTF	TGCGCCAGCAGCTATACCGCAAGGGTACGGTCTGGGGCCAACGTCCTGACTTTC
TRBV6-1	many	TRBJ2-3	TRBD2	CASSYRGDLTDTQYF	TGTGCCAGCAGTTACCGGGGGGACCTCACAGATACGCAGTATTTT
TRBV12-3/TRBV12-4	many	TRBJ2-2	NA	CASSPGNTGELFF	TGTGCCAGCAGTCCAGGGAACACCGGGGAGCTGTTTTTT
TRBV6-1	NA	TRBJ1-1	TRBD1	CASRGIRGRTEAFF	TGTGCCAGCAGAGGCATTAGGGGGCGGACTGAAGCTTTCTTT
TRBV12-3/TRBV12-4	many	TRBJ2-6	TRBD1	CASSSIRDRGSGANVLTF	TGTGCCAGCAGTTCGATTAGGGACAGGGGATCTGGGGCCAACGTCCTGACTTTC
TRBV24-1	NA	TRBJ1-5	NA	CATSAASYQPQHF	TGTGCCACCAGTGCAGCGAGCTATCAGCCCCAGCATTTT
TRBV19	many	TRBJ2-7	NA	CASSIRTGLGEYEQYF	TGTGCCAGTAGTATTCGTACAGGGTTAGGGGAGTACGAGCAGTACTTC
TRBV20-1	few	TRBJ2-2	TRBD2	CSARRTSGTLTGELFF	TGCAGTGCTAGAAGGACTAGCGGGACCTTGACCGGGGAGCTGTTTTTT
TRBV7-9	many	TRBJ1-2	NA	CASSRTDYGYTF	TGTGCCAGCAGCAGGACAGACTATGGCTACACCTTC
TRBV6-1	few	TRBJ2-2	NA	CASSFRGRTLGELFF	TGTGCCAGCAGCTTTAGGGGACGTACCCTCGGGGAGCTGTTTTTT
TRBV7-9	few	TRBJ2-7	NA	CASAGIRYEQYF	TGTGCCAGCGCCGGTATCCGCTACGAGCAGTACTTC
TRBV19	NA	TRBJ2-1	TRBD2	CAISSGISYNEQFF	TGTGCCATATCTAGCGGGATCTCCTACAATGAGCAGTTCTTC
TRBV19	many	TRBJ1-5	NA	CASSTTAYSNQPQHF	TGTGCCAGTAGTACGACAGCATATAGCAATCAGCCCCAGCATTTT
TRBV5-1	few	TRBJ2-3	TRBD1	CASSSDRGVATAGAYGDTQYF	TGCGCCAGCAGCTCGGACAGGGGGGTTGCGACGGCGGGAGCGTATGGAGATACGCAGTATTTT
TRBV7-2	many	TRBJ2-1	NA	CASSRLSAEQFF	TGTGCCAGCAGCCGACTCAGTGCCGAGCAGTTCTTC
TRBV6-1	many	TRBJ1-3	TRBD1	CASSATRTGPSSGNTIYF	TGTGCCAGCAGTGCCACAAGGACAGGCCCAAGCTCTGGAAACACCATATATTTT
TRBV7-9	few	TRBJ2-1	NA	CASSLPRGEQFF	TGTGCCAGCAGCCTGCCCCGGGGTGAGCAGTTCTTC
TRBV3-1	NA	TRBJ2-7	NA	CASSQSGSSEQYF	TGTGCCAGCAGCCAAAGCGGCAGCAGCGAGCAGTACTTC
TRBV6-1	many	TRBJ2-1	NA	CASSLRRGLSDNEQFF	TGTGCCAGCAGTCTTCGGCGGGGACTGTCTGACAATGAGCAGTTCTTC
TRBV7-9	few	TRBJ2-1	NA	CASSLELEQFF	TGTGCCAGCAGCTTAGAACTCGAGCAGTTCTTC
TRBV19	few	TRBJ2-5	TRBD1	CASSNDRGLGETQYF	TGTGCCAGTAGTAACGACAGGGGGCTAGGGGAGACCCAGTACTTC
TRBV20-1	few	TRBJ2-1	TRBD2	CSASGLAVYNEQFF	TGCAGTGCTTCCGGACTAGCGGTTTACAATGAGCAGTTCTTC
TRBV20-1	NA	TRBJ1-2	TRBD1	CSARDRAIEGYTF	TGCAGTGCTAGGGACAGGGCTATCGAGGGCTACACCTTC
TRBV14	many	TRBJ2-1	TRBD2	CASSLLAGGPPSSYNEQFF	TGTGCCAGCAGCCTACTAGCGGGAGGGCCACCGAGCTCCTACAATGAGCAGTTCTTC
TRBV11-2	many	TRBJ2-1	NA	CASSLGEGEQFF	TGTGCCAGCAGCTTAGGAGAAGGTGAGCAGTTCTTC